Following are 2 T cell receptor beta chains from one sample sequenced in a study of blood T cell repertoires in COVID-19. Repertoires were generated with immunoSEQ multiplex PCR, while TCRdb's copy carries only in-frame clones and drops some. The sample contains about 170,000 clones, about 74% of which appear only once. The material sequenced was peripheral blood. Receptors originate from a woman older than 75 with acute or convalescent COVID-19.

The chain links TRBV18 to TRBJ2-5; D perhaps matches TRBD2 (6 bases). Germline V gene lookup returns CDR1 KGHSH and CDR2 LQKENI. The CDR3 runs to 15 residues. Deletions cut 1 base from V and 5 bases from J, with 14 bases between. DNA for the CDR3: TGTGCCAGCTCACCACTAGGAGGGAATCAGGAGACCCAGTACTTC. It codes for CASSPLGGNQETQYF. The full variable domain, its missing parts supplied by reference TRBV18 and TRBJ2-5, is NAGVMQNPRHLVRRRGQEARLRCSPMKGHSHVYWYRQLPEEGLKFMVYLQKENIIDESGMPKERFSAEFPKEGPSILRIQQVVRGDSAAYFCASSPLGGNQETQYFGPGTRLLVL.

V is TRBV7-2 and J is TRBJ1-2; perhaps TRBD1 as D (6 bases). V was trimmed by 6 bases and J by 9 bases, leaving 17 bases between them. CDR3 size: 13 residues. CDR1 and CDR2 from the germline V gene are SGHTA and FQGNSA. The chain's CDR3 is CASRETPGHRYTF. DNA for the CDR3: TGTGCCAGCAGAGAAACCCCGGGACATCGCTACACCTTC.